The source of this TCR beta chain is a study of CD8 T cells in ankylosing spondylitis. Study-level findings and limits: Typical of ankylosing spondylitis blood, it appeared, was a TCR beta motif of roughly eight highly homologous variants. There was reportedly significant enrichment of clones that were disease-linked in matched ankylosing spondylitis synovial fluid. Researchers report that disease-linked clones proved CD8+ and relatively rare in peripheral blood.

For this clonotype: Its antigen remains unidentified.

Quantitative barcoded 5'-RACE was used to prepare TCR beta libraries. TCRdb called the 5' RACE reads again in MiXCR, with one record for every CDR3 protein. The repertoire includes some 400,000 distinct CDR3 sequences, more than 20% of them detected once, and about a sixth sits in the top ten. This TCR derives from a male donor with ankylosing spondylitis. Specimen: blood, either unsorted or a sorted T cell fraction (not recorded which).

Here the CDR3 DNA reads TGTGCCAGTAGTATGGGGCTTGGACACCACTACGAGCAGTACTTC. Amino acids: CASSMGLGHHYEQYF. V gene TRBV19 combines with J gene TRBJ2-7; weak D call: TRBD1 (5 bases). V lost 3 bases, J lost 3 bases, and 15 bases lay in between. Germline lookup yields CDR1 LNHDA and CDR2 SQIVND (reference sequence). The CDR3 totals 15 residues.